These T cell receptor beta chains were read from a single sample in a study of blood T cell repertoires in COVID-19. Sequenced by immunoSEQ multiplex PCR; TCRdb stores in-frame clones only, minus some. Among some 140,000 clones, 75% to 85% were seen once, and the ten largest hold over 10%. Input material: peripheral blood. The source is a woman aged 60 to 75 with COVID-19, enrolled during active disease. CDR3s leave out the opening cysteine and the closing phenylalanine or tryptophan. D genes are given only for firm matches.

j_call d_call v_call cdr3_aa
TRBJ1-6 TRBD1 TRBV4-2 ASSPLSRQGYNSPLH
TRBJ2-5 TRBD2 TRBV2 ASSVRTSSETQY
TRBJ1-4 TRBD1 TRBV6-6 ASSGGQGPEKKLF
TRBJ1-3 NA TRBV18 ASSDSERNTIY
TRBJ2-4 NA TRBV7-9 ASSDDRNARIAKNIQY
TRBJ1-6 NA TRBV9 ASSVNQGNSPLH
TRBJ1-2 NA TRBV19 ASLTGDLYGYT
TRBJ2-3 NA TRBV5-5 ASSLGDTVRGIINTDTQY
TRBJ1-2 NA TRBV25-1 ASSEWGGPGLNYGYT
TRBJ2-2 NA TRBV5-6 ASSLSGGQGELF
TRBJ2-3 NA TRBV2 ASSDQGQGTDTQY
TRBJ2-2 NA TRBV9 ASSAVVNTGELF
TRBJ1-1 NA TRBV10-3 AISESAGAEAF
TRBJ1-1 NA TRBV6-5 ASSLGRLNTEAF
TRBJ2-1 TRBD2 TRBV3-1/TRBV3-2 ASSRRLAGGIMKEF
TRBJ1-5 TRBD1 TRBV18 ASSYGTGVNQPQH
TRBJ2-7 NA TRBV27 ASRTGYYEQY
TRBJ2-3 TRBD2 TRBV2 ASPRGLAGGKSTDTQY
TRBJ1-5 TRBD1 TRBV2 ASLFDRGGNQPQH
TRBJ1-1 TRBD1 TRBV23-1 ASSPTGARDTEAF
TRBJ1-2 TRBD1 TRBV19 ASSIRGGGDYGYT
TRBJ1-1 NA TRBV19 ASLDGGDTEAF
TRBJ2-4 TRBD2 TRBV5-1 ASSLDGVGGLQY
TRBJ1-2 TRBD1 TRBV6-6 ASSPRTGSMGYT
TRBJ1-4 NA TRBV7-2 ASSLRFGATNEKLF
TRBJ2-5 TRBD2 TRBV27 ASSLRKLAGLRETQY
TRBJ2-3 TRBD2 TRBV4-2 ASSQEGGRGDTQY
TRBJ1-5 TRBD1 TRBV5-8 ASSVDRGNQPQH
TRBJ1-6 TRBD1 TRBV6-1 ASSEGTGAWPLH
TRBJ2-2 TRBD2 TRBV2 ASSDGRASGLNTGELF
TRBJ1-2 NA TRBV6-6 ASSSFDTTYGYT
TRBJ2-1 TRBD1 TRBV7-2 ASSRDRDSEQF
TRBJ1-1 NA TRBV7-9 ASSLEGGAF
TRBJ2-3 NA TRBV30 AWTPGGLDTQY
TRBJ1-5 NA TRBV18 ASSPYRADQPQH
TRBJ1-6 NA TRBV2 ASRGTTSSPLH
TRBJ1-6 TRBD1 TRBV29-1 SARQGRNSPLH
TRBJ1-2 NA TRBV7-3 ASSANGGSSVVGYT
TRBJ1-5 TRBD1 TRBV6-1 ASSESTGGVLNQPQH
TRBJ1-2 TRBD1 TRBV19 ASSTRGDSRNGYT
TRBJ1-1 NA TRBV6-5 ASTSRRSNTEAF